This entry is about one T cell receptor beta chain. Seattle patients were enrolled while actively infected and followed longitudinally. Germline CDR1 is SGHTA and CDR2 is FQGTGA. V shed 4 bases, J shed 3 bases, and the junction held 3 bases outside the gene matches. The CDR3 covers 14 residues. These data originate in a study of blood T cell repertoires in COVID-19. Study in general: The origin of the acute and convalescent COVID-19 samples was the United States, Italy and Spain. The analysed material was cDNA or gDNA that came from T cells, B-cell-depleted T cells, or PBMCs.

Per the original methods: Counts of nucleated cells, estimated from reference gene primer amplification, were obtained. Only in-frame clones appear in the TCRdb table, and some are missing; sequencing was by immunoSEQ multiplex PCR. V and J calls and clone size are as listed in that table; D and trimming were resolved from the DNA. The sample includes about 70,000 clones, approximately 83% of them seen just once. The origin of this receptor is a man in his forties or fifties with COVID-19, enrolled during active disease. Sequences were obtained from peripheral blood. The gene calls are TRBV7-3 and TRBJ1-2, with 9 bases identical to TRBD1. CDR3 sequence: CASSSTGGDYGYTF. Written as DNA, the CDR3 is TGTGCCAGCAGCTCAACAGGGGGCGACTATGGCTACACCTTC.